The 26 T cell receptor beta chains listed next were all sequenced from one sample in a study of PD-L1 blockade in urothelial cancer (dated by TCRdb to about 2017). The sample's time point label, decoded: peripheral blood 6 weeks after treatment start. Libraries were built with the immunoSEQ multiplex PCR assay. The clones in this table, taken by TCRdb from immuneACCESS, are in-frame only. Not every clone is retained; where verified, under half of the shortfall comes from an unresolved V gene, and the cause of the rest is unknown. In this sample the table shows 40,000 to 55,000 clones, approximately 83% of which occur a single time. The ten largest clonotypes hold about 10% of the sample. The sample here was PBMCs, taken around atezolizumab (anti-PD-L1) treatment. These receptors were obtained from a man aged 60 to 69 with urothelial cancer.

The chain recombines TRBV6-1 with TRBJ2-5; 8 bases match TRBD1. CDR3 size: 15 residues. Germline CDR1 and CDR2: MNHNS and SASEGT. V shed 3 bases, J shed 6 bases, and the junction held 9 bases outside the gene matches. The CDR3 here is CASSDLGQGSQTQYF. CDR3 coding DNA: TGTGCCAGCAGTGATCTCGGACAGGGTTCGCAGACCCAGTACTTC.

CDR3 DNA: TGCGCCAGCAGCCAAGACCTAAATCGGGATGAGCAGTTCTTC. Translated: CASSQDLNRDEQFF. The chain employs TRBV4-1 and TRBJ2-1, with no clear D. Germline V lookup: CDR1 MGHRA, CDR2 YSYEKL. The CDR3 runs 14 residues. The germline V and J ends were trimmed by 0 bases and 8 bases, with 11 bases remaining between them.

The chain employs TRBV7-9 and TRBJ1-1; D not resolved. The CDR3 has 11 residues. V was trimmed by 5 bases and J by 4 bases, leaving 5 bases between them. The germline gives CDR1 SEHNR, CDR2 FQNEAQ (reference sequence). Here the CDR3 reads CASSPGTEAFF. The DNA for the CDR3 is TGTGCCAGCAGCCCGGGCACTGAAGCTTTCTTT.

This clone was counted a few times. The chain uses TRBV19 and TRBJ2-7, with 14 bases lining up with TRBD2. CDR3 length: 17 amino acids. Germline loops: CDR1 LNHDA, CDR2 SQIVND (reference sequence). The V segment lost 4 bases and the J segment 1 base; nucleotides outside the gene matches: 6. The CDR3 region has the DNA TGTGCCAGTAGTACCGGGGGACTAGCGGGGGATTCCTACGAGCAGTACTTC. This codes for CASSTGGLAGDSYEQYF.

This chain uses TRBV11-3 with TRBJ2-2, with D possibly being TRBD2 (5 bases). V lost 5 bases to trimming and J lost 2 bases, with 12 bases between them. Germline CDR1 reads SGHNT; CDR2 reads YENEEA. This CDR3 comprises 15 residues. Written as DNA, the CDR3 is TGTGCCAGCAGCAAGAGGGCGTCTAACACCGGGGAGCTGTTTTTT. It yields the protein CASSKRASNTGELFF.

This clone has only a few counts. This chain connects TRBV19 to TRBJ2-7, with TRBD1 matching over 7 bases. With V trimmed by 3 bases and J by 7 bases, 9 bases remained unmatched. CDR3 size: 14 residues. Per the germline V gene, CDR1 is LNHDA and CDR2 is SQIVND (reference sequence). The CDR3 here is CASSMDRDRREQYF. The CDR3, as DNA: TGTGCCAGTAGTATGGACCGGGACAGAAGGGAGCAGTACTTC.

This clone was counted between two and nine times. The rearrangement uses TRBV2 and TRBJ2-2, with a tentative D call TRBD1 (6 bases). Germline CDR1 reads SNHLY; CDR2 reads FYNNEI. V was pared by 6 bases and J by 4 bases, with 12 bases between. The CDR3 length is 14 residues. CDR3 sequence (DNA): TGTGCCAGCAGGGACAGAGTAATCACCGGGGAGCTGTTTTTT. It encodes CASRDRVITGELFF.

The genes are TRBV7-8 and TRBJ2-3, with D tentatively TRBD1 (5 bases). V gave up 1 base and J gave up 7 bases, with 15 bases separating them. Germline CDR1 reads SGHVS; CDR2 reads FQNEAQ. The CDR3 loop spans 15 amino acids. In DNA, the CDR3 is TGTGCCAGCAGCTTAGTTATTGGGGCCAGGTATACGCAGTATTTT. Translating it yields CASSLVIGARYTQYF. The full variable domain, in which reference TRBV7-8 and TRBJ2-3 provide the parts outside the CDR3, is GAGVSQSPRYKVAKRGQDVALRCDPISGHVSLFWYQQALGQGPEFLTYFQNEAQLDKSGLPSDRFFAERPEGSVSTLKIQRTQQEDSAVYLCASSLVIGARYTQYFGPGTRLTVL.

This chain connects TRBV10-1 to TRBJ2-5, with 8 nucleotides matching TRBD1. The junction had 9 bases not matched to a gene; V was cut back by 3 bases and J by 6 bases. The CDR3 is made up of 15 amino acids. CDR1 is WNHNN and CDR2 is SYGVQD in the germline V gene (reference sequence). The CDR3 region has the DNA TGCGCCAGCAGTGATTACAGGGGGTCATTGAAGACCCAGTACTTC. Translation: CASSDYRGSLKTQYF.

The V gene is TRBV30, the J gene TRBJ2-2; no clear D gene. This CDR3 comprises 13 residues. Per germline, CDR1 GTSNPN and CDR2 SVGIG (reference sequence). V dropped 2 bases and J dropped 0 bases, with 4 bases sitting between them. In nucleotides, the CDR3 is TGTGCCTGGAGTCCTCCGAACACCGGGGAGCTGTTTTTT. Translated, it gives CAWSPPNTGELFF.

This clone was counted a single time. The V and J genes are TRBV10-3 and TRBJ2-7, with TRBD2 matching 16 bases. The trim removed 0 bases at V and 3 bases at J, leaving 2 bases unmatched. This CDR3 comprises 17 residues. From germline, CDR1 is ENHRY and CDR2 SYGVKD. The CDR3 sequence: CAISESGTSGGVYEQYF. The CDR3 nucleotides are TGTGCCATCAGTGAGTCAGGGACTAGCGGGGGGGTCTACGAGCAGTACTTC.

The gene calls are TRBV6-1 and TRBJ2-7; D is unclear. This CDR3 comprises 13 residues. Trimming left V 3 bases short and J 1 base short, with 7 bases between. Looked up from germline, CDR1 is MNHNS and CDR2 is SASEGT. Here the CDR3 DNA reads TGTGCCAGCAGTGAGTCTCTTTCCTACGAGCAGTACTTC. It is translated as CASSESLSYEQYF.

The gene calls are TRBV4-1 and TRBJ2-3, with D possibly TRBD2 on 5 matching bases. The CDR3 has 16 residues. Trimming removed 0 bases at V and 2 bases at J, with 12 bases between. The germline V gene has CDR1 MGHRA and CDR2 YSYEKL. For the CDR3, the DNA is TGCGCCAGCAGCCAAGAGGTCCGGGGATACACAGATACGCAGTATTTT. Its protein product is CASSQEVRGYTDTQYF.

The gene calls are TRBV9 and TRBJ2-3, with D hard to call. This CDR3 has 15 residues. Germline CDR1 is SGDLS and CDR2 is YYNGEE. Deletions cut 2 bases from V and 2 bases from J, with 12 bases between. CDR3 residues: CASSVNYPDTDTQYF. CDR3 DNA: TGTGCCAGCAGCGTGAACTATCCCGACACAGATACGCAGTATTTT.

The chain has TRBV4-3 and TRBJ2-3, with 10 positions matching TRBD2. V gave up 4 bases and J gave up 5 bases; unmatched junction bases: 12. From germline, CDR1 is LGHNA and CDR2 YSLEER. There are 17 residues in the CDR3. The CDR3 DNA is TGCGCCAGCAGCCTCGCGGCTAGCGGGGGTTTCAGAGATACGCAGTATTTT. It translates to CASSLAASGGFRDTQYF.

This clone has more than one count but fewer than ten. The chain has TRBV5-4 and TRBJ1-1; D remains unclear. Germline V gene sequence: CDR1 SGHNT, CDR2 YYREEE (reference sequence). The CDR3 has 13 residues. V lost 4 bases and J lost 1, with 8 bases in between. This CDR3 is CASSPDWNTEAFF. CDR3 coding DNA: TGTGCCAGCAGCCCGGACTGGAACACTGAAGCTTTCTTT.

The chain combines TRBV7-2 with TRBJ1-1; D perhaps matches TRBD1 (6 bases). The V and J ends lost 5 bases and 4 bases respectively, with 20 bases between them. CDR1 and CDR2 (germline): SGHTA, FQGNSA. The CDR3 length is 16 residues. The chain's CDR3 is CASSPRGGVMTTEAFF. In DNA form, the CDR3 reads TGTGCCAGCAGCCCGAGGGGGGGGGTGATGACCACTGAAGCTTTCTTT.

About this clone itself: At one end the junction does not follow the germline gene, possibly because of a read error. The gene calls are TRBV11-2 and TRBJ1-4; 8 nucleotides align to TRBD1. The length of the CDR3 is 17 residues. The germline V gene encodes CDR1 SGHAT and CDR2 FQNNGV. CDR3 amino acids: CASSVDRGWALNEKLFF. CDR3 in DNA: TGTGCCAGCAGCGTAGACAGGGGATGGGCTTTAAATGAAAAACTGTTTTTT.

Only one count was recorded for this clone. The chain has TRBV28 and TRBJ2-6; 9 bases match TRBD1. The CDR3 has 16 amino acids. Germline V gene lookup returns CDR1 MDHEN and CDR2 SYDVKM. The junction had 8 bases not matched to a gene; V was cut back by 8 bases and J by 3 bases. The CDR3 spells CASRLQGASGANVLTF. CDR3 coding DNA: TGTGCCAGCCGATTACAGGGGGCAAGTGGGGCCAACGTCCTGACTTTC.

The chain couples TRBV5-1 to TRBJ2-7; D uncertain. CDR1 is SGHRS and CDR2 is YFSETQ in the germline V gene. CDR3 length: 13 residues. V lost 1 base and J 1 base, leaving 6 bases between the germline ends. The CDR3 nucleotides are TGCGCCAGCAGCTTGTCTCAGTCCTACGAGCAGTACTTC. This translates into CASSLSQSYEQYF.

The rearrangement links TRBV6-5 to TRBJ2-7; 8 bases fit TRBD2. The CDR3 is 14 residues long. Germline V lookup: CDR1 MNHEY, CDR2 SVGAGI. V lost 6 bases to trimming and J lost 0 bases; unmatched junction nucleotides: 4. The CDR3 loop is CASRQSGGSYEQYF. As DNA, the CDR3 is TGTGCCAGCAGGCAGAGCGGGGGCTCCTACGAGCAGTACTTC.

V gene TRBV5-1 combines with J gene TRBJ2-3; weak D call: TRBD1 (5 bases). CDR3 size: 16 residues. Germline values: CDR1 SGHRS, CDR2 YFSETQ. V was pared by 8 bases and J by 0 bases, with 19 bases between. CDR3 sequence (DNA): TGCGCCAGTACTGATGCAGTGACAGCTAGCACAGATACGCAGTATTTT. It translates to CASTDAVTASTDTQYF.

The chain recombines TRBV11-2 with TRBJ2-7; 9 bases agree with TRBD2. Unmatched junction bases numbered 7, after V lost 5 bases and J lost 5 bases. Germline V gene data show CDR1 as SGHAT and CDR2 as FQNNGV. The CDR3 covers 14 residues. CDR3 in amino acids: CASSQGLARHEQYF. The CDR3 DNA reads TGTGCCAGCAGCCAAGGACTAGCGCGCCACGAGCAGTACTTC.

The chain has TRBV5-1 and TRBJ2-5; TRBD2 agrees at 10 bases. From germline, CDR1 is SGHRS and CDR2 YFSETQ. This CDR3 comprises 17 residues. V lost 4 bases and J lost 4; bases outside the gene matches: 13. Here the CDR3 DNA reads TGCGCCAGCAGCGATCCGGGACTAGCGTCGGGAGGAGAGACCCAGTACTTC. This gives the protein CASSDPGLASGGETQYF.

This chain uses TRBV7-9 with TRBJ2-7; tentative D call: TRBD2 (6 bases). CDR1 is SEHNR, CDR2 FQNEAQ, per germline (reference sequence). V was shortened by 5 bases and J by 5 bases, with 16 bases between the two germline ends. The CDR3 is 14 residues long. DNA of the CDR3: TGTGCCAGCAGCCCACTAGCATCGATCGACGAGCAGTACTTC. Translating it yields CASSPLASIDEQYF.

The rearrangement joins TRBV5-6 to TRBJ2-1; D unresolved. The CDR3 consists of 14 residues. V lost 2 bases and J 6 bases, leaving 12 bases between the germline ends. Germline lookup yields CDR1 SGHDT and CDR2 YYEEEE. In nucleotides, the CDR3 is TGTGCCAGCAGCTTTTCCGGCCCGGGCAATGAGCAGTTCTTC. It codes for CASSFSGPGNEQFF.